This T cell receptor (beta chain) emerged from a study of PD-L1 blockade in urothelial cancer. Study-wide background: Blood analysis took place 3 weeks (second dose) and 6 weeks after treatment start.

Here immunoSEQ multiplex PCR was the method, and the copy in TCRdb shows in-frame clones only, minus some. This table holds tens of thousands of clones, roughly 80% found once. The time point: pretreatment peripheral blood. Sampling of each patient yielded between 1 and 8 specimens, collected pretreatment and on-treatment. Trimming shortened V by 4 bases and J by 7 bases, and 13 bases separated the two germline ends. Germline V gene sequence: CDR1 SGHAT, CDR2 FQNNGV. This CDR3 is built from 14 residues. This TCR was sampled from a middle-aged man with urothelial cancer. The chain combines TRBV11-2 with TRBJ2-2, with D possibly matching TRBD2 (5 bases). Sequences were derived from PBMCs, sampled around atezolizumab (anti-PD-L1) treatment. The CDR3 here is CASSSPRRSGELFF. CDR3 sequence (DNA): TGTGCCAGCAGCTCGCCGAGGAGGAGCGGGGAGCTGTTTTTT.